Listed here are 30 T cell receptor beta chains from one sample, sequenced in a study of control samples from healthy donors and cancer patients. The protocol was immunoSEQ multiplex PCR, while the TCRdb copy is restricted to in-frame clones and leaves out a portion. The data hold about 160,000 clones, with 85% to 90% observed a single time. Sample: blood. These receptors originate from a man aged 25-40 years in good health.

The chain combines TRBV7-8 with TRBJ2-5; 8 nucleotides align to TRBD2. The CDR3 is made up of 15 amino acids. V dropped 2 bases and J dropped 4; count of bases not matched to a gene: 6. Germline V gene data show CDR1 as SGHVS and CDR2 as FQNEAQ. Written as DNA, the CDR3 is TGTGCCAGCAGCTTAACTAGCGGCTCCAGAGAGACCCAGTACTTC. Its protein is CASSLTSGSRETQYF.

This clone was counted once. The CDR3 loop is CASSLGNQPQHF. The CDR3 nucleotides read TGTGCCAGCAGCTTGGGGAATCAGCCCCAGCATTTT. V and J are TRBV5-6 and TRBJ1-5; D gene ambiguous. V dropped 0 bases and J dropped 4 bases, with 2 bases sitting between them. Germline V CDR1 and CDR2: SGHDT, YYEEEE. The CDR3 extends over 12 amino acids.

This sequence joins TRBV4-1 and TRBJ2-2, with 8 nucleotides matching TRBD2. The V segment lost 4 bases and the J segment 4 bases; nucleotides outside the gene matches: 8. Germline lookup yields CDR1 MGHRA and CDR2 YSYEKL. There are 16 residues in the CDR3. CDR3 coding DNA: TGCGCCAGCAGCCCCCCCGGCCTAGCGGGCACCGGGGAGCTGTTTTTT. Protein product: CASSPPGLAGTGELFF.

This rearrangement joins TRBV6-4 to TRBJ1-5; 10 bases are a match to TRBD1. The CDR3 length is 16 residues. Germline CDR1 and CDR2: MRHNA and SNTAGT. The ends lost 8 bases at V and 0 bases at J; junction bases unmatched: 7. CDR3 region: CASPGQGVYSNQPQHF. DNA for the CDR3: TGTGCCAGCCCTGGACAGGGGGTTTATAGCAATCAGCCCCAGCATTTT.

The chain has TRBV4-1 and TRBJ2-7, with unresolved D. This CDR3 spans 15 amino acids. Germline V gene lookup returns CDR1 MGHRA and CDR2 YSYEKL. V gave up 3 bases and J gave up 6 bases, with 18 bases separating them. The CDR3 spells CASSHGRQAPLEQYF. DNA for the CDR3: TGCGCCAGCAGCCACGGACGGCAGGCTCCCCTCGAGCAGTACTTC.

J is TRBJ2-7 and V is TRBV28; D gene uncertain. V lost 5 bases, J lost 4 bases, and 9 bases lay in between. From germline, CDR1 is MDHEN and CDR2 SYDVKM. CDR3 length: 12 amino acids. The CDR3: CASSPPGYEQYF. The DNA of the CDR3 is TGTGCCAGCAGTCCCCCCGGATACGAGCAGTACTTC.

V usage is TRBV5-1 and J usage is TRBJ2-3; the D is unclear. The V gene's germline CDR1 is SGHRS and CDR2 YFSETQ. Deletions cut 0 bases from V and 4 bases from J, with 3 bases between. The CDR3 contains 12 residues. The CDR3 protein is CASSLVADTQYF. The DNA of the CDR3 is TGCGCCAGCAGCTTGGTCGCAGATACGCAGTATTTT.

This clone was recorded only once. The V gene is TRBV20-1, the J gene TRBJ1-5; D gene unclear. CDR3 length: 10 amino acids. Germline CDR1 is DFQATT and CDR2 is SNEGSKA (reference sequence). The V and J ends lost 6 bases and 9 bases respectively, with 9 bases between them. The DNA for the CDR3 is TGCAGTGCGTCGCCTCGGCCCCAGCATTTT. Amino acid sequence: CSASPRPQHF.

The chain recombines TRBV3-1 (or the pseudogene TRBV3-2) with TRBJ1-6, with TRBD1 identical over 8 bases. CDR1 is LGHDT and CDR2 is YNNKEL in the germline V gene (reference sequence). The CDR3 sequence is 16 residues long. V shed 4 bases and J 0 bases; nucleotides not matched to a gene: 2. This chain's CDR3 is CASSRTGSSYNSPLHF. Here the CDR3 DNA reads TGTGCCAGCAGCCGGACAGGGAGCTCCTATAATTCACCCCTCCACTTT.

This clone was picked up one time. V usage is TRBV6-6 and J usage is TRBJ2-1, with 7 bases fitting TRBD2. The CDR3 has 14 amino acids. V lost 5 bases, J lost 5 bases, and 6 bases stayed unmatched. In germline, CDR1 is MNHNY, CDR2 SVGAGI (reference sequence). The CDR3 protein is CASSAIRGDNEQFF. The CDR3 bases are TGTGCCAGCAGTGCCATCCGGGGGGACAATGAGCAGTTCTTC.

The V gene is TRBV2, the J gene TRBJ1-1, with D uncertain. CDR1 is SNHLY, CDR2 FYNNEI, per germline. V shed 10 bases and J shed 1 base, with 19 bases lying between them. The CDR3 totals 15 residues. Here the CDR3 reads CATLEQGMRNTEAFF. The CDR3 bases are TGTGCCACCCTCGAGCAAGGGATGCGGAACACTGAAGCTTTCTTT.

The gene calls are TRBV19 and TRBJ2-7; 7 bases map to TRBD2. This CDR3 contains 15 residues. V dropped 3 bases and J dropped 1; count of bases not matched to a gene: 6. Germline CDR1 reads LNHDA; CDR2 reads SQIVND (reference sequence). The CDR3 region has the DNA TGTGCCAGTAGTATCGGGGGGAGTGGGTCCTACGAGCAGTACTTC. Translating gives CASSIGGSGSYEQYF.

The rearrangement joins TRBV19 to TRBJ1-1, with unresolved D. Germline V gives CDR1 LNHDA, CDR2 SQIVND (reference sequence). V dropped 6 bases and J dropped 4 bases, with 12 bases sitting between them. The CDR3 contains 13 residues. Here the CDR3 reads CASRRAGATEAFF. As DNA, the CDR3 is TGTGCCAGTAGGAGGGCGGGTGCCACTGAAGCTTTCTTT.

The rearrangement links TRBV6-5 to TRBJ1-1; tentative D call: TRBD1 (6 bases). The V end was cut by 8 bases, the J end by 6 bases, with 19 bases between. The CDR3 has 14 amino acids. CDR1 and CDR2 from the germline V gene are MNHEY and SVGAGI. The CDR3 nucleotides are TGTGCCAGCCTTCAAACAGGGAAGAGGGCTGAAGCTTTCTTT. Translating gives CASLQTGKRAEAFF.

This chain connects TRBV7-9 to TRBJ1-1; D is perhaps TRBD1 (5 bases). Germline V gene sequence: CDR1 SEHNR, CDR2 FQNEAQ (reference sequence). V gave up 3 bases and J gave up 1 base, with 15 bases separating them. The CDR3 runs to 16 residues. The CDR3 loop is CASSFRGWQSNTEAFF. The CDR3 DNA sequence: TGTGCCAGCAGCTTTAGGGGCTGGCAATCGAACACTGAAGCTTTCTTT.

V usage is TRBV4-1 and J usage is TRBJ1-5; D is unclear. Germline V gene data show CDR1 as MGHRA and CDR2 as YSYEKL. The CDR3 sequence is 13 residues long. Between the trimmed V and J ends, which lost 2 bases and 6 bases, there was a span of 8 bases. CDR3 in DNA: TGCGCCAGCAGCCAATTATCGAGTCAGCCCCAGCATTTT. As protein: CASSQLSSQPQHF.

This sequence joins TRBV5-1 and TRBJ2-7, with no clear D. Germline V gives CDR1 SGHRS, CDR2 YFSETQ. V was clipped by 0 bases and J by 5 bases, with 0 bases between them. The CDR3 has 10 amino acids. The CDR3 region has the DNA TGCGCCAGCAGCTTGGACGAGCAGTACTTC. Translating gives CASSLDEQYF.

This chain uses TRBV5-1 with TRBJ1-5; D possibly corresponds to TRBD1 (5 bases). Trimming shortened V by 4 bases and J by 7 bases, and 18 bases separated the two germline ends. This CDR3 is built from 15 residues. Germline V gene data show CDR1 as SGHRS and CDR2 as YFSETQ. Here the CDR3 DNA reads TGCGCCAGCAGCACATCAGGGCAACGGGAACAGCCCCAGCATTTT. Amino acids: CASSTSGQREQPQHF.

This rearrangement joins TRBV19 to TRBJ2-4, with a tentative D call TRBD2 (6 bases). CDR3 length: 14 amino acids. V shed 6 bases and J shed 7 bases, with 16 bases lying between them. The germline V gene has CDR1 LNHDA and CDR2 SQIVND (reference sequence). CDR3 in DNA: TGTGCCAGTAGGGAGGGACCTAACCGGAACATTCAGTACTTC. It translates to CASREGPNRNIQYF.

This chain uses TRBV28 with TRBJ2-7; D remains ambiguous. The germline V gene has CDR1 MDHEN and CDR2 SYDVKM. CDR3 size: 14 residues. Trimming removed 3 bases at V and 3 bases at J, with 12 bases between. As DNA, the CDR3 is TGTGCCAGCAGTTTGGGCGCCAACCGCTACGAGCAGTACTTC. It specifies CASSLGANRYEQYF.

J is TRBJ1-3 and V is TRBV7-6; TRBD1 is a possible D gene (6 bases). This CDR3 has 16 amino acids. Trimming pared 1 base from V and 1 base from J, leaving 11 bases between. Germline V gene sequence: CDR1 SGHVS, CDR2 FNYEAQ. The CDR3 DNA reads TGTGCCAGCAGCTTAGGAGGGGGAGGGTCTGGAAACACCATATATTTT. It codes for CASSLGGGGSGNTIYF.

The CDR3 is CASSLQAGGPLEQFF. CDR3 DNA: TGTGCCAGCAGCTTACAAGCGGGAGGGCCCCTTGAGCAGTTCTTC. The rearrangement joins TRBV11-3 to TRBJ2-1, with 10 bases fitting TRBD2. This CDR3 is 15 amino acids long. Trimming removed 2 bases from V and 9 bases from J; junction bases left unmatched: 7. Per the germline V gene, CDR1 is SGHNT and CDR2 is YENEEA.

As DNA, the CDR3 is TGTGCCAGCAGCTTAGCCCCAGGGGGATGGCTGAATGGCTACACCTTC. It encodes CASSLAPGGWLNGYTF. J is TRBJ1-2 and V is TRBV11-2; TRBD1 agrees at 7 bases. The junction had 11 bases not matched to a gene; V was cut back by 1 base and J by 6 bases. The CDR3 has 16 residues. Germline V lookup: CDR1 SGHAT, CDR2 FQNNGV. Full variable domain (remainder filled in from reference TRBV11-2 and TRBJ1-2): EAGVAQSPRYKIIEKRQSVAFWCNPISGHATLYWYQQILGQGPKLLIQFQNNGVVDDSQLPKDRFSAERLKGVDSTLKIQPAKLEDSAVYLCASSLAPGGWLNGYTFGSGTRLTVV.

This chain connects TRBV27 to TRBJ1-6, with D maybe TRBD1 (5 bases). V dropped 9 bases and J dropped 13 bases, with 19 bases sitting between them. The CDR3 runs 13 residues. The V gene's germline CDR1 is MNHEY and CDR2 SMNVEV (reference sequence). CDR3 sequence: CARGEGTQNPLHF. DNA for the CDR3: TGTGCCAGGGGGGAGGGGACTCAGAACCCCCTCCACTTT.

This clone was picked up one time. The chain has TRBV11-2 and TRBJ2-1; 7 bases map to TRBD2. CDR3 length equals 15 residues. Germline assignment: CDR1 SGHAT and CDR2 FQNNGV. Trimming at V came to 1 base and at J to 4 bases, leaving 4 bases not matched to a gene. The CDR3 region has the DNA TGTGCCAGCAGCTTAGCGCGGGAGAGGTACAATGAGCAGTTCTTC. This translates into CASSLARERYNEQFF.

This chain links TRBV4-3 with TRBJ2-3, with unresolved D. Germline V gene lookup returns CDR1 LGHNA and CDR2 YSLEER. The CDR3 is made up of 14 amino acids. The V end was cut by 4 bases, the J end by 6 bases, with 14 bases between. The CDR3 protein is CASSPQSGQDTQYF. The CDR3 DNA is TGCGCCAGCAGCCCGCAGAGTGGGCAGGATACGCAGTATTTT.

DNA for the CDR3: TGTGCCAGCCGCGCTTCGAATGCAGGGACCGAGCAGTTCTTC. Amino acids: CASRASNAGTEQFF. The chain recombines TRBV3-1 (or the pseudogene TRBV3-2) with TRBJ2-1; D may be TRBD1 or TRBD2 (5 bases each). Trimming removed 8 bases at V and 10 bases at J, with 21 bases between. Per the germline V gene, CDR1 is LGHDT and CDR2 is YNNKEL (reference sequence). This CDR3 has 14 residues.

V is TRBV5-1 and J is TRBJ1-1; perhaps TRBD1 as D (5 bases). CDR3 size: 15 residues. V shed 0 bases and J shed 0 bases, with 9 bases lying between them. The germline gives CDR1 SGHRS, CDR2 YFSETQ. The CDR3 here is CASSLGGSMNTEAFF. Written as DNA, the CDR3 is TGCGCCAGCAGCTTGGGGGGCAGCATGAACACTGAAGCTTTCTTT.

CDR3 amino acids: CASSEVSGGTDTQYF. The CDR3 bases are TGTGCCAGCAGTGAAGTTAGCGGGGGCACAGATACGCAGTATTTT. V and J are TRBV6-1 and TRBJ2-3, with 8 bases aligning to TRBD2. The CDR3 sequence is 15 residues long. The J segment lost 1 base and the V segment lost 1 base, leaving 1 base of the junction unmatched. In germline, CDR1 is MNHNS, CDR2 SASEGT.

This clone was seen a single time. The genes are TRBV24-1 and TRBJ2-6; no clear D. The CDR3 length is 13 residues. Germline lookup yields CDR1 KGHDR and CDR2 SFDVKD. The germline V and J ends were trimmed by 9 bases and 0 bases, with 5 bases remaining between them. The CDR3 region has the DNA TGTGCCACCTCCAGCTCTGGGGCCAACGTCCTGACTTTC. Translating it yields CATSSSGANVLTF.